The present TCR beta chain was sequenced within a study of T cell responses to AZD1222 COVID-19 vaccine. This clone has a single count. Its antigen is as yet unknown. Measured with immunoSEQ multiplex PCR; TCRdb has only the in-frame clones, and not every one. The sample has roughly 80,000 clones, about nine tenths seen once. Study-level findings and limits: The donor group comprised mostly white British people and more females; the analysis possibly underestimated clonal diversity. Across the whole spike, CD4 TCRs peaked at regions 160-218 and 743-854. Only a handful of AZD1222 recipients, roughly six in all, had baseline seropositivity.

The source of this sequence is an adult who received the AZD1222 COVID-19 vaccine. Sequencing used peripheral blood, obtained 28 days after the second AZD1222 dose.

The CDR3 sequence: CASSQWPRTLQETQYF. The CDR3 DNA follows: TGCGCCAGCAGCCAATGGCCCCGAACGCTGCAAGAGACCCAGTACTTC. The chain combines TRBV5-1 with TRBJ2-5; D uncertain. V dropped 4 bases and J dropped 2 bases, with 18 bases sitting between them. The V gene's germline CDR1 is SGHRS and CDR2 YFSETQ. This CDR3 has 16 residues. Variable domain in full (rest from reference TRBV5-1 and TRBJ2-5): KAGVTQTPRYLIKTRGQQVTLSCSPISGHRSVSWYQQTPGQGLQFLFEYFSETQRNKGNFPGRFSGRQFSNSRSEMNVSTLELGDSALYLCASSQWPRTLQETQYFGPGTRLLVL.